The rows below give T cell receptor beta chains drawn from one sample of a study of graft-versus-host responses after intestinal transplantation. TCRdb's table, derived via immunoSEQ multiplex PCR, lists solely in-frame clones and lacks some. The top ten hold roughly 2% of the sample, which has 11,000 to 15,000 clones, 33% seen once. Source: alloreactive CD8+ T cells from a mixed lymphocyte reaction culture, taken before intestinal transplant. The receptors originated from a human patient who received an intestinal transplant. The CDR3 runs from the conserved cysteine through the conserved F or W. D genes are given only for firm matches. Not every row has a clone size; where given, it reads once, few, many or a size class.

D gene,V gene,clone size,CDR3 length,J gene,CDR3 protein,CDR3 DNA
TRBD1,TRBV14,medium-sized,14,TRBJ2-7,CASSPIGQGNEQYF,TGTGCCAGCAGCCCAATCGGACAGGGCAACGAGCAGTACTTC
-,TRBV5-1,-,15,TRBJ2-7,CASSLVARGVDEQYF,TGCGCCAGCAGCTTGGTTGCCAGGGGTGTCGACGAGCAGTACTTC
-,TRBV9,-,14,TRBJ1-2,CASSVNSGNYGYTF,TGTGCCAGCAGCGTAAATTCAGGGAACTATGGCTACACCTTC
TRBD1,TRBV5-6,-,17,TRBJ2-7,CASSLPSLTGGPYEQYF,TGTGCCAGCAGCTTGCCGAGTTTGACAGGGGGTCCCTACGAGCAGTACTTC
-,TRBV27,once,15,TRBJ2-7,CASSLQVGGNYEQYF,TGTGCCAGCAGTCTGCAGGTGGGGGGAAACTACGAGCAGTACTTC
-,TRBV14,-,15,TRBJ2-1,CASSPYGQTYNEQFF,TGTGCCAGCAGCCCCTACGGACAGACCTACAATGAGCAGTTCTTC
TRBD1,TRBV19,few,16,TRBJ1-5,CASAPTGVNANQPQHF,TGTGCCAGTGCTCCAACAGGGGTGAATGCCAATCAGCCCCAGCATTTT
TRBD1,TRBV7-2,-,17,TRBJ2-7,CASSLMLQGDLGYEQYF,TGTGCCAGCAGCTTGATGTTACAGGGGGACTTAGGCTACGAGCAGTACTTC
TRBD1,TRBV7-2,-,15,TRBJ1-5,CASSVFTGDGQPQHF,TGTGCCAGCAGCGTTTTCACAGGGGACGGTCAGCCCCAGCATTTT
TRBD1,TRBV7-9,few,15,TRBJ2-7,CASSPRQGLLYEQYF,TGTGCCAGCAGCCCACGACAGGGCCTCCTCTACGAGCAGTACTTC
-,TRBV23-1,few,19,TRBJ1-5,CASPPGPAGWQYSNQPQHF,TGCGCCAGCCCGCCCGGACCGGCGGGCTGGCAGTATAGCAATCAGCCCCAGCATTTT
TRBD1,TRBV27,-,17,TRBJ1-1,CASRTGQGKAVGTEAFF,TGTGCCAGCAGGACCGGACAGGGAAAGGCTGTAGGCACTGAAGCTTTCTTT
TRBD2,TRBV2,few,15,TRBJ2-5,CASSAGRGAQETQYF,TGTGCCAGCAGTGCCGGGAGGGGGGCTCAAGAGACCCAGTACTTC
TRBD2,TRBV19,few,11,TRBJ2-7,CATRGEGGQYF,TGTGCCACCCGAGGGGAGGGCGGGCAGTACTTC
-,TRBV30,few,14,TRBJ1-1,CAWSAGTGNTEAFF,TGTGCCTGGAGTGCCGGCACAGGGAACACTGAAGCTTTCTTT
-,TRBV5-6,-,14,TRBJ2-2,CASSGTPNTGELFF,TGTGCCAGCTCCGGGACACCGAACACCGGGGAGCTGTTTTTT
TRBD1,TRBV6-5,-,15,TRBJ2-7,CASSQGAQDQPGWSF,TGTGCCAGCAGCCAGGGGGCACAGGACCAACCGGGGTGGAGCTTC
TRBD1,TRBV27,-,16,TRBJ2-7,CASSSLDRVGAYEQYF,TGTGCCAGCAGTTCTTTAGACAGGGTTGGAGCCTACGAGCAGTACTTC
TRBD1,TRBV7-9,-,15,TRBJ1-3,CASSKDRGLGNTIYF,TGTGCCAGCAGCAAAGACAGGGGGCTAGGAAACACCATATATTTT
-,TRBV13,few,13,TRBJ2-2,CASSFGGDGELFF,TGTGCCAGCAGCTTCGGCGGGGACGGGGAGCTGTTTTTT
TRBD1,TRBV4-3,-,15,TRBJ2-2,CASSSGTANTGELFF,TGCGCCAGCAGCTCCGGGACAGCGAACACCGGGGAGCTGTTTTTT
-,TRBV30,-,12,TRBJ2-7,CAWSVTYDEQYF,TGTGCCTGGAGTGTAACCTATGACGAGCAGTACTTC
-,TRBV13,-,14,TRBJ2-5,CASSPVRGLGEQYF,TGTGCCAGCAGCCCGGTTCGAGGGTTGGGTGAGCAGTACTTC
TRBD2,TRBV7-8,-,15,TRBJ2-7,CASSPSLAGPQGQYF,TGTGCCAGCAGTCCTTCTCTAGCGGGGCCCCAGGGGCAGTACTTC
-,TRBV4-1,-,15,TRBJ2-3,CASSQPGTSTDTQYF,TGCGCCAGCAGCCAGCCCGGGACTAGCACAGATACGCAGTATTTT
TRBD2,TRBV4-3,few,13,TRBJ2-7,CASSQVSSGQQYF,TGCGCCAGCAGCCAAGTTTCTAGCGGGCAGCAGTACTTC
TRBD1,TRBV4-3,-,17,TRBJ2-1,CASSYGGDREVHNEQFF,TGCGCCAGCAGCTACGGTGGGGACAGGGAAGTACACAATGAGCAGTTCTTC
TRBD2,TRBV4-3,medium-sized,18,TRBJ2-7,CASSQVLGTSGGLYEQYF,TGCGCCAGCAGCCAAGTTCTAGGTACTAGCGGGGGCCTCTACGAGCAGTACTTC
TRBD1,TRBV4-3,-,15,TRBJ2-7,CASSPGTGGNNEQYF,TGCGCCAGCAGCCCAGGGACAGGGGGCAACAACGAGCAGTACTTC
-,TRBV27,-,14,TRBJ1-5,CASSPDRINQPQHF,TGTGCCAGCAGTCCAGACAGGATCAATCAGCCCCAGCATTTT
-,TRBV4-3,-,16,TRBJ1-4,CASSQDRGGLGEKLFF,TGCGCCAGCAGCCAAGATCGGGGGGGGCTCGGGGAAAAACTGTTTTTT
-,TRBV12-2,-,16,TRBJ2-3,CASRLAGGQGADTQYF,TGTGCAAGTCGCTTAGCGGGGGGACAGGGAGCAGATACGCAGTATTTT
-,TRBV11-2,few,16,TRBJ2-1,CASSLVAGGARNEQFF,TGTGCCAGCAGCTTAGTAGCTGGCGGGGCTCGGAATGAGCAGTTCTTC
TRBD2,TRBV4-3,few,20,TRBJ2-2,CASSQEVETSAISTTGELFF,TGCGCCAGCAGCCAAGAGGTCGAGACTAGCGCAATCTCGACCACCGGGGAGCTGTTTTTT
TRBD2,TRBV7-9,few,14,TRBJ2-1,CASSSSGEYNEQFF,TGTGCCAGCAGCAGTAGCGGGGAATACAATGAGCAGTTCTTC